The rows below give T cell receptor beta chains drawn from one sample of a study of cytomegalovirus exposure and HLA in healthy donors. Profiling relied on immunoSEQ multiplex PCR, and the TCRdb table lists in-frame clones only, not all of them. This table has about 150,000 clones, over 65% appearing once. The specimen was PBMCs. These receptors were taken from a woman aged 40 to 50 in good health and CMV-seronegative. CDR3s include the opening cysteine and the closing phenylalanine or tryptophan. Each record gives: J gene, clone size, D gene, V gene, CDR3 protein, CDR3 DNA. The D gene is left open where the match is weak. Clone size is given for some rows only: seen once, a few or many times, or a class if the clone is expanded.

TRBJ2-1,-,TRBD2,TRBV19,CASSRASGGPPQFF,TGTGCCAGTAGTAGAGCTAGCGGGGGCCCACCCCAGTTCTTC
TRBJ2-3,-,TRBD2,TRBV28,CASGIESGITDTQYF,TGTGCCAGCGGGATCGAAAGCGGGATAACAGATACGCAGTATTTT
TRBJ2-7,-,-,TRBV27,CASSLIGPGSHEQYF,TGTGCCAGCAGTTTAATTGGTCCAGGGTCCCACGAGCAGTACTTC
TRBJ1-5,-,-,TRBV10-3,CAISEIQSNQPQHF,TGTGCCATCAGTGAAATACAGAGCAATCAGCCCCAGCATTTT
TRBJ2-2,few,-,TRBV6-1,CASTLQPQNTGELFF,TGTGCCAGCACCCTACAGCCCCAAAACACCGGGGAGCTGTTTTTT
TRBJ1-1,-,TRBD1,TRBV6-5,CASSYATGVGTEAFF,TGTGCCAGCAGTTACGCGACAGGGGTCGGCACTGAAGCTTTCTTT
TRBJ1-2,once,TRBD1,TRBV30,CAWSDTGGTYGYTF,TGTGCCTGGAGCGATACAGGGGGTACCTATGGCTACACCTTC
TRBJ2-5,-,TRBD1,TRBV19,CASSILGTGGETQYF,TGTGCCAGTAGTATCCTCGGGACAGGTGGCGAGACCCAGTACTTC
TRBJ1-5,-,-,TRBV7-2,CASRPTGLNQPQHF,TGTGCCAGCAGGCCTACAGGGCTCAATCAGCCCCAGCATTTT
TRBJ1-2,-,-,TRBV20-1,CSARQGSGYTF,TGCAGTGCTAGACAGGGTAGTGGCTACACCTTC
TRBJ2-2,-,-,TRBV9,CASSFSDLNTGELFF,TGTGCCAGCAGCTTTTCAGACTTGAACACCGGGGAGCTGTTTTTT
TRBJ2-3,-,-,TRBV23-1,CASSQHTGLGSTDTQYF,TGCGCCAGCAGTCAACATACAGGGTTAGGGAGCACAGATACGCAGTATTTT
TRBJ1-3,-,-,TRBV4-1,CASSQLSFRVGNTIYF,TGCGCCAGCAGCCAACTAAGCTTTCGGGTGGGAAACACCATATATTTT
TRBJ2-3,-,-,TRBV28,CASSLVSRILVAVTDTQYF,TGTGCCAGCAGTTTGGTGTCTCGTATACTAGTGGCGGTTACAGATACGCAGTATTTT
TRBJ1-6,-,TRBD1,TRBV5-6,CASSLTGGSPLHF,TGTGCCAGCAGCTTGACAGGGGGATCACCCCTCCACTTT
TRBJ2-3,-,-,TRBV27,CASSFLQGGLLTDTQYF,TGTGCCAGCAGTTTCCTTCAGGGCGGATTACTCACAGATACGCAGTATTTT
TRBJ1-3,once,TRBD1,TRBV7-8,CASSSLLSGTGAGNTIYF,TGTGCCAGCAGCTCCCTCTTATCCGGGACAGGGGCTGGAAACACCATATATTTT
TRBJ1-6,-,TRBD1,TRBV5-4,CASSWDRGNSPLHF,TGTGCCAGCAGCTGGGACAGGGGTAATTCACCCCTCCACTTT
TRBJ1-2,-,TRBD1,TRBV6-4,CASSVSQGARGYTF,TGTGCCAGCAGTGTCTCACAGGGGGCTCGGGGCTACACCTTC
TRBJ2-7,-,-,TRBV29-1,CSVAPGESYEQYF,TGCAGCGTTGCCCCGGGGGAGAGCTACGAGCAGTACTTC
TRBJ2-7,-,TRBD1,TRBV5-1,CASSREVQGAVNEQYF,TGCGCCAGCAGCCGCGAGGTTCAGGGGGCGGTTAACGAGCAGTACTTC
TRBJ2-7,once,TRBD1,TRBV6-1,CASSVSTGGDSYEQYF,TGTGCCAGCAGTGTATCGACAGGGGGTGACTCCTACGAGCAGTACTTC